Following are 13 T cell receptor beta chains from one sample sequenced in a study of blood T cell repertoires in COVID-19. Here immunoSEQ multiplex PCR was the method, and the copy in TCRdb shows in-frame clones only, minus some. Among a few hundred thousand clones listed, about 85% were seen once. Source material: peripheral blood. These receptors all stem from a man aged 25 to 40 who had recovered from COVID-19.

The gene calls are TRBV12-3 or TRBV12-4 and TRBJ1-1, with D possibly matching TRBD1 (6 bases). This CDR3 is built from 13 residues. The V gene lost 2 bases and the J gene lost 6 bases, with 10 bases spanning the gap. The CDR3 DNA reads as TGTGCCAGCAGTTTAAAACAGGGTTCTGAAGCTTTCTTT. Its translation is CASSLKQGSEAFF.

The chain is built from TRBV6-1 and TRBJ1-6; D remains ambiguous. V was shortened by 2 bases and J by 5 bases, with 4 bases between the two germline ends. This CDR3 is built from 13 residues. CDR1 MNHNS and CDR2 SASEGT come from the germline V gene. CDR3 DNA: TGTGCCAGCAGTGAAACAGATAATTCACCCCTCCACTTT. Protein sequence: CASSETDNSPLHF.

The chain joins TRBV27 to TRBJ1-5, with a tentative D call TRBD1 (6 bases). V was shortened by 8 bases and J by 2 bases, with 19 bases between the two germline ends. Germline V gene sequence: CDR1 MNHEY, CDR2 SMNVEV (reference sequence). This CDR3 has 16 residues. The CDR3 DNA reads TGTGCCAGCGGCCAGCGGGGGGCTGGGGGCAATCAGCCCCAGCATTTT. Encoded protein: CASGQRGAGGNQPQHF.

This clone is medium-sized (0.01 to 0.1%) within its sample. The rearrangement links TRBV5-1 to TRBJ2-2; 7 nucleotides match TRBD1. Germline trimming cut 4 bases from V and 4 bases from J; bases unmatched to any gene: 10. Looked up from germline, CDR1 is SGHRS and CDR2 is YFSETQ. The CDR3 consists of 16 residues. DNA for the CDR3: TGCGCCAGCAGCGCTAAACAGGGGAGATTCACCGGGGAGCTGTTTTTT. Amino acid sequence: CASSAKQGRFTGELFF.

This clone was seen only once. The genes are TRBV5-1 and TRBJ1-2; D perhaps matches TRBD1 (5 bases). Germline CDR1 SGHRS, CDR2 YFSETQ. The CDR3 length is 16 residues. The ends were cut back, 0 bases at V and 6 bases at J, with 18 bases in the middle. The CDR3 DNA sequence: TGCGCCAGCAGCTTGGGGGCCGGGCGGGGCCAAGATGGCTACACCTTC. Amino acids: CASSLGAGRGQDGYTF.

The chain links TRBV19 to TRBJ1-2, with 11 bases aligning to TRBD1. The ends lost 2 bases at V and 4 bases at J; junction bases unmatched: 3. Germline V gene lookup returns CDR1 LNHDA and CDR2 SQIVND (reference sequence). The CDR3 has 15 residues. CDR3 in amino acids: CASSISGQGGYGYTF. CDR3 bases: TGTGCCAGTAGTATATCGGGACAGGGGGGCTATGGCTACACCTTC.

This rearrangement joins TRBV27 to TRBJ1-1; possible D gene TRBD1, 5 bases. Germline CDR1 is MNHEY and CDR2 is SMNVEV (reference sequence). The CDR3 is 13 residues long. V was trimmed by 5 bases and J by 1 base, leaving 8 bases between them. CDR3 in amino acids: CASSGQGNTEAFF. The CDR3 coding sequence is TGTGCCAGCAGTGGCCAGGGGAACACTGAAGCTTTCTTT.

This sequence joins TRBV4-1 and TRBJ2-1; 12 bases are shared with TRBD2. CDR3 length: 16 residues. Germline trimming cut 0 bases from V and 7 bases from J; bases unmatched to any gene: 4. Germline V gene lookup returns CDR1 MGHRA and CDR2 YSYEKL. The CDR3 loop is CASSQEASGGANEQFF. CDR3 nucleotides: TGCGCCAGCAGCCAAGAGGCTAGCGGGGGGGCTAATGAGCAGTTCTTC.

The J gene is TRBJ2-3, the V gene TRBV7-6, with 10 nucleotides matching TRBD2. The J segment lost 1 base and the V segment lost 1 base, leaving 2 bases of the junction unmatched. CDR1 SGHVS and CDR2 FNYEAQ come from the germline V gene. The CDR3 spans 16 residues. CDR3: CASSLVAGGRTDTQYF. The CDR3 DNA sequence: TGTGCCAGCAGCTTAGTAGCGGGGGGCCGCACAGATACGCAGTATTTT.

The genes are TRBV11-3 and TRBJ2-4, with no clear D. Germline values: CDR1 SGHNT, CDR2 YENEEA. Trimming stripped 5 bases from V and 6 bases from J, with 11 bases between. The CDR3 spans 13 residues. CDR3 protein: CASSRGPVNIQYF. CDR3 DNA sequence: TGTGCCAGCAGCCGAGGCCCCGTAAACATTCAGTACTTC.

The CDR3 loop is CASSKDRGRETQYF. CDR3 nucleotides: TGTGCCAGCAGCAAAGACAGGGGCCGCGAGACCCAGTACTTC. The chain recombines TRBV11-2 with TRBJ2-5; 8 nucleotides align to TRBD1. Trimming removed 5 bases from V and 5 bases from J; junction bases left unmatched: 7. Germline V CDR1 and CDR2: SGHAT, FQNNGV. The CDR3 covers 14 residues.

J is TRBJ1-3 and V is TRBV3-1 (or the pseudogene TRBV3-2); D gene uncertain. Trimming pared 0 bases from V and 5 bases from J, leaving 5 bases between. The CDR3 is made up of 13 amino acids. Germline loops: CDR1 LGHDT, CDR2 YNNKEL (reference sequence). The CDR3, as DNA: TGTGCCAGCAGCCAAGATCACAGAAACACCATATATTTT. This gives the protein CASSQDHRNTIYF.

The genes are TRBV3-1 (or the pseudogene TRBV3-2) and TRBJ2-5; D possibly corresponds to TRBD2 (6 bases). The CDR3 consists of 14 residues. Trimming removed 5 bases from V and 1 base from J, with 11 bases in between. Per the germline V gene, CDR1 is LGHDT and CDR2 is YNNKEL (reference sequence). In DNA, the CDR3 is TGTGCCAGCAGCTCGGGACTGAGCCAAGAGACCCAGTACTTC. Translation gives CASSSGLSQETQYF.